One and the same sample provided the 28 T cell receptor beta chains below, sequenced in a study of blood T cell repertoires in COVID-19. Using immunoSEQ multiplex PCR, the repertoire was profiled, and TCRdb retains in-frame clones only, with some absent. Seen here are approximately 120,000 clones, roughly 79% observed once, and the top ten hold around 20%. The sample was peripheral blood. The receptors stem from an elderly man with acute or convalescent COVID-19.

V is TRBV4-2 and J is TRBJ2-7, with a tentative D call TRBD1 (6 bases). CDR1 and CDR2 from the germline V gene are LGHNA and YNFKEQ. V was pared by 0 bases and J by 2 bases, with 20 bases between. There are 18 residues in the CDR3. The CDR3 coding sequence is TGTGCCAGCAGCCAAGATCAGGGGTCCCCAGTAACTACCTACGAGCAGTACTTC. Its protein is CASSQDQGSPVTTYEQYF.

The V and J genes are TRBV28 and TRBJ2-7; 7 bases line up with TRBD1. Looked up from germline, CDR1 is MDHEN and CDR2 is SYDVKM. The CDR3 has 15 amino acids. V lost 7 bases and J lost 12; bases outside the gene matches: 21. Here the CDR3 DNA reads TGTGCCAGCATCTCAACGGACAGGATTAGGTTGGAGTTGTACTTC. Its protein is CASISTDRIRLELYF.

V is TRBV5-1 and J is TRBJ2-2, with TRBD1 matching 7 bases. The CDR3 spans 15 residues. The V gene's germline CDR1 is SGHRS and CDR2 YFSETQ. V trimming: 2 bases; J trimming: 4 bases; junction bases outside the gene matches: 5. The CDR3 nucleotides read TGCGCCAGCAGCTTCCGGGACAGTCGCACCGGGGAGCTGTTTTTT. It translates to CASSFRDSRTGELFF.

The gene calls are TRBV25-1 and TRBJ2-3, with 9 bases identical to TRBD1. The CDR3 runs 16 residues. V gave up 5 bases and J gave up 4 bases; unmatched junction bases: 10. The germline CDR1 and CDR2 sequences are MGHDK and SYGVNS. The CDR3 sequence is CASSPKQGARSDTQYF. The CDR3 region has the DNA TGTGCCAGCAGTCCAAAACAGGGGGCGCGCTCAGATACGCAGTATTTT.

The V and J genes are TRBV7-3 and TRBJ2-2, with 7 bases identical to TRBD2. The CDR3 is made up of 15 amino acids. The germline V gene encodes CDR1 SGHTA and CDR2 FQGTGA. The ends lost 0 bases at V and 5 bases at J; junction bases unmatched: 3. CDR3 in amino acids: CASSLTPGGTGELFF. Here the CDR3 DNA reads TGTGCCAGCAGCTTAACGCCCGGGGGGACCGGGGAGCTGTTTTTT.

The V call is TRBV2, the J call TRBJ1-4; a weak D match, TRBD1 (6 bases). CDR1 is SNHLY and CDR2 is FYNNEI in the germline V gene. Trimming left V 6 bases short and J 0 bases short, with 8 bases between. The CDR3 has 14 amino acids. In DNA, the CDR3 is TGTGCCAGCAGATGGACAGCAACTAATGAAAAACTGTTTTTT. Protein: CASRWTATNEKLFF. The complete variable domain, with remaining parts taken from reference TRBV2 and TRBJ1-4, reads EPEVTQTPSHQVTQMGQEVILRCVPISNHLYFYWYRQILGQKVEFLVSFYNNEISEKSEIFDDQFSVERPDGSNFTLKIRSTKLEDSAMYFCASRWTATNEKLFFGSGTQLSVL.

This clone came up a few times. The CDR3 nucleotides are TGTGCCAGCAGACCCGACAGGGGTGGACAGCCCCAGCATTTT. Translating gives CASRPDRGGQPQHF. The chain recombines TRBV6-5 with TRBJ1-5, with TRBD1 matching over 8 bases. Unmatched junction bases numbered 8, after V lost 6 bases and J lost 7 bases. The germline V gene has CDR1 MNHEY and CDR2 SVGAGI. This CDR3 is built from 14 residues.

A few counts support this clone. The chain uses TRBV19 and TRBJ1-5; D is unresolved. The V gene's germline CDR1 is LNHDA and CDR2 SQIVND (reference sequence). The CDR3 totals 15 residues. With 7 bases removed from V and 0 bases from J, the gap between germline ends came to 13 bases. CDR3 bases: TGTGCCAGTACCCTAGGGCGGGATAGCAATCAGCCCCAGCATTTT. Translated: CASTLGRDSNQPQHF.

The chain is built from TRBV7-2 and TRBJ2-5, with D perhaps matching TRBD1 (5 bases). Per germline, CDR1 SGHTA and CDR2 FQGNSA. The V end lost 1 base, the J end lost 1 base, and 10 bases lay between the germline ends. This CDR3 has 15 amino acids. CDR3 sequence reads: CASSLVAGLQETQYF. CDR3 bases: TGTGCCAGCAGCTTAGTGGCAGGGCTCCAAGAGACCCAGTACTTC.

V and J are TRBV28 and TRBJ1-1; D is unclear. V gave up 6 bases and J gave up 0 bases, with 2 bases separating them. There are 11 residues in the CDR3. Germline V gives CDR1 MDHEN, CDR2 SYDVKM. In DNA, the CDR3 is TGTGCCAGCAGCGTGAACACTGAAGCTTTCTTT. This codes for CASSVNTEAFF.

The chain links TRBV3-1 (or the pseudogene TRBV3-2) to TRBJ2-1, with 11 bases that match TRBD1. V dropped 4 bases and J dropped 5; count of bases not matched to a gene: 7. The CDR3 runs to 16 residues. In germline, CDR1 is LGHDT, CDR2 YNNKEL (reference sequence). The CDR3 DNA is TGTGCCAGCAGCCTTGGCCGGGACAGGGGGGACAATGAGCAGTTCTTC. Translation gives CASSLGRDRGDNEQFF.

The V gene is TRBV11-2, the J gene TRBJ1-4; D is undetermined. The length of the CDR3 is 14 residues. CDR1 SGHAT and CDR2 FQNNGV come from the germline V gene. V was shortened by 3 bases and J by 8 bases, with 13 bases between the two germline ends. CDR3 protein: CASSFREGGEKLFF. The CDR3 coding sequence is TGTGCCAGCAGCTTCCGGGAGGGTGGAGAAAAACTGTTTTTT. Full variable domain (rest looked up from reference TRBV11-2 and TRBJ1-4): EAGVAQSPRYKIIEKRQSVAFWCNPISGHATLYWYQQILGQGPKLLIQFQNNGVVDDSQLPKDRFSAERLKGVDSTLKIQPAKLEDSAVYLCASSFREGGEKLFFGSGTQLSVL.

V usage is TRBV18 and J usage is TRBJ2-1, with D hard to call. Trimming removed 3 bases at V and 1 base at J, with 10 bases between. Germline V gene lookup returns CDR1 KGHSH and CDR2 LQKENI. The CDR3 length is 15 residues. CDR3 sequence (DNA): TGTGCCAGCTCACCCGGAAGAGGATCCTACAATGAGCAGTTCTTC. It encodes CASSPGRGSYNEQFF.

CDR3 region: CASSLGVSKNTEAFF. The CDR3, as DNA: TGTGCCAGCAGCTTAGGTGTTAGCAAGAACACTGAAGCTTTCTTT. The chain has TRBV11-3 and TRBJ1-1; D not resolved. This CDR3 has 15 amino acids. Germline V gene sequence: CDR1 SGHNT, CDR2 YENEEA. The V gene lost 1 base and the J gene lost 1 base, with 10 bases spanning the gap.

J is TRBJ1-6 and V is TRBV5-1; weak D call: TRBD1 (6 bases). There are 17 residues in the CDR3. Trimming took 1 base from V and 4 from J, leaving 15 bases between them. In germline, CDR1 is SGHRS, CDR2 YFSETQ. CDR3 nucleotides: TGCGCCAGCAGCTTGTCCGGGGGGGCGGGTTATAATTCACCCCTCCACTTT. The encoded protein is CASSLSGGAGYNSPLHF.

The CDR3 here is CASSLQGINSPLHF. CDR3 bases: TGTGCCAGCAGTTTACAGGGGATTAATTCACCCCTCCACTTT. The V and J genes are TRBV6-5 and TRBJ1-6; 7 positions match TRBD1. The V segment lost 4 bases and the J segment 6 bases; nucleotides outside the gene matches: 3. The CDR3 is 14 amino acids. Germline values: CDR1 MNHEY, CDR2 SVGAGI.

The rearrangement uses TRBV3-1 (or the pseudogene TRBV3-2) and TRBJ2-3; 7 bases align to TRBD1. V was pared by 0 bases and J by 4 bases, with 13 bases of the junction left unmatched. Germline V gives CDR1 LGHDT, CDR2 YNNKEL (reference sequence). The length of the CDR3 is 18 residues. DNA of the CDR3: TGTGCCAGCAGCCAAGACAGGGGGACAGTTCGTTTTTCAGATACGCAGTATTTT. Amino acids: CASSQDRGTVRFSDTQYF.

The chain links TRBV24-1 to TRBJ2-2; TRBD1 might be the D (7 bases). Per the germline V gene, CDR1 is KGHDR and CDR2 is SFDVKD. Between the trimmed V and J ends, which lost 7 bases and 5 bases, there was a span of 13 bases. The CDR3 spans 14 residues. CDR3 loop: CATSRQGGTGELFF. The CDR3 nucleotides read TGTGCCACCAGCCGCCAGGGGGGAACCGGGGAGCTGTTTTTT.

This clone was observed once. The chain is built from TRBV2 and TRBJ1-5; 7 bases align to TRBD1. This CDR3 is 17 amino acids long. Germline CDR1 SNHLY, CDR2 FYNNEI. V trimming: 3 bases; J trimming: 0 bases; junction bases outside the gene matches: 8. The CDR3 region has the DNA TGTGCCAGCAGTGAGAGTGGGGGACAGCTTAGCAATCAGCCCCAGCATTTT. Residues: CASSESGGQLSNQPQHF. Combining the CDR3 with reference TRBV2 and TRBJ1-5 gives the whole variable domain EPEVTQTPSHQVTQMGQEVILRCVPISNHLYFYWYRQILGQKVEFLVSFYNNEISEKSEIFDDQFSVERPDGSNFTLKIRSTKLEDSAMYFCASSESGGQLSNQPQHFGDGTRLSIL.

Here the CDR3 reads CASSPRVSSGGASDTQYF. CDR3 sequence (DNA): TGTGCCAGCAGCCCCCGAGTCTCTAGCGGGGGGGCATCAGATACGCAGTATTTT. The chain links TRBV5-4 to TRBJ2-3; 12 bases align to TRBD2. With V trimmed by 4 bases and J by 4 bases, 13 bases remained unmatched. This CDR3 has 18 amino acids. Germline CDR1 SGHNT, CDR2 YYREEE (reference sequence).

This rearrangement joins TRBV28 to TRBJ1-3; the match to TRBD1 covers 8 bases. Trimming removed 8 bases from V and 0 bases from J; junction bases left unmatched: 6. Per the germline V gene, CDR1 is MDHEN and CDR2 is SYDVKM. This CDR3 spans 15 amino acids. CDR3 loop: CASCTGGSSGNTIYF. Written as DNA, the CDR3 is TGTGCCAGCTGTACAGGGGGGAGCTCTGGAAACACCATATATTTT. The whole variable domain, remainder taken from reference TRBV28 and TRBJ1-3, is DVKVTQSSRYLVKRTGEKVFLECVQDMDHENMFWYRQDPGLGLRLIYFSYDVKMKEKGDIPEGYSVSREKKERFSLILESASTNQTSMYLCASCTGGSSGNTIYFGEGSWLTVV.

The V call is TRBV19, the J call TRBJ2-5; the D is unclear. The CDR3 sequence is 14 residues long. V dropped 3 bases and J dropped 3 bases, with 11 bases sitting between them. The germline CDR1 and CDR2 sequences are LNHDA and SQIVND (reference sequence). In DNA, the CDR3 is TGTGCCAGTAGTATTCCGGGTGTAAAAGAGACCCAGTACTTC. This codes for CASSIPGVKETQYF.

The V gene is TRBV18, the J gene TRBJ2-1; TRBD2 agrees at 12 bases. This CDR3 spans 18 amino acids. CDR1 is KGHSH, CDR2 LQKENI, per germline. The V gene end was trimmed by 1 base and the J gene end by 2 bases; junction bases not matched to a gene: 6. CDR3 bases: TGTGCCAGCTCACCACTAACGGCTAGCGGGGGGGCCTACAATGAGCAGTTCTTC. It is translated as CASSPLTASGGAYNEQFF. Using reference TRBV18 and TRBJ2-1 for the parts outside the CDR3, the full variable domain is NAGVMQNPRHLVRRRGQEARLRCSPMKGHSHVYWYRQLPEEGLKFMVYLQKENIIDESGMPKERFSAEFPKEGPSILRIQQVVRGDSAAYFCASSPLTASGGAYNEQFFGPGTRLTVL.

The V and J genes are TRBV30 and TRBJ1-6; D not certain. CDR3 length equals 12 residues. Deletions cut 0 bases from V and 12 bases from J, with 9 bases between. Germline V gene sequence: CDR1 GTSNPN, CDR2 SVGIG (reference sequence). The CDR3 loop is CAWSVGVLPLHF. In DNA, the CDR3 is TGTGCCTGGAGTGTCGGGGTTTTACCCCTCCACTTT.

The chain uses TRBV6-2 or TRBV6-3 and TRBJ1-5; no clear D gene. V was trimmed by 2 bases and J by 3 bases, leaving 11 bases between them. Per the germline V gene, CDR1 is MNHEY and CDR2 is SVGEGT. This CDR3 spans 15 amino acids. CDR3 sequence (DNA): TGTGCCAGCAGTTACAACAACAGCCCCAATCAGCCCCAGCATTTT. Translated, it gives CASSYNNSPNQPQHF.

V is TRBV5-5 and J is TRBJ1-2; the D gene is possibly TRBD1 (5 bases). Deletions cut 3 bases from V and 4 bases from J, with 10 bases between. Germline values: CDR1 SGHKS, CDR2 YYEKEE (reference sequence). This CDR3 spans 13 amino acids. The DNA for the CDR3 is TGTGCCAGCAGCTCCCGGGGGGGCTATGGCTACACCTTC. Its translation is CASSSRGGYGYTF.

This clone was detected once. The chain is built from TRBV30 and TRBJ1-6, with D perhaps matching TRBD1 (5 bases). Trimming shortened V by 3 bases and J by 10 bases, and 16 bases separated the two germline ends. This CDR3 region has 14 residues. CDR1 and CDR2 from the germline V gene are GTSNPN and SVGIG (reference sequence). The DNA for the CDR3 is TGTGCCTGGAGCCCCGGGACTTTAGAGTCACCCCTCCACTTT. It is translated as CAWSPGTLESPLHF.

The chain combines TRBV6-5 with TRBJ2-5, with TRBD1 matching 7 bases. Germline V gives CDR1 MNHEY, CDR2 SVGAGI. Germline trimming cut 6 bases from V and 2 bases from J; bases unmatched to any gene: 9. CDR3 length equals 15 residues. DNA of the CDR3: TGTGCCAGCAGCCACGAGGGGGCTGGGCAAGAGACCCAGTACTTC. Translating it yields CASSHEGAGQETQYF.